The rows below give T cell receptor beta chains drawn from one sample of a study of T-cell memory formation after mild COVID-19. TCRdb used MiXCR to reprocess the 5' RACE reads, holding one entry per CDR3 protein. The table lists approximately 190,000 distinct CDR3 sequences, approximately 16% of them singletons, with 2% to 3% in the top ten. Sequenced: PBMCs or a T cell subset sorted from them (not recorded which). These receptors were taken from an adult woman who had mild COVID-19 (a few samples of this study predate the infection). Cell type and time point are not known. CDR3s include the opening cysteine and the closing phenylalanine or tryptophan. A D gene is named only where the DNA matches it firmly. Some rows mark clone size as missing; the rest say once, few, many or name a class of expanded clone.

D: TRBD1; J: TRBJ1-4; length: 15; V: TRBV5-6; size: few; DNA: TGTGCCAGCAGCCCGGCCGCAACCACAGGGGTAAAACTGTTTTTT; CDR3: CASSPAATTGVKLFF
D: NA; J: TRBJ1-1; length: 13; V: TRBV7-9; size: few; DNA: TGTGCCAGCAGCTTAGTACCCAAGGCTGAAGCTTTCTTT; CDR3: CASSLVPKAEAFF
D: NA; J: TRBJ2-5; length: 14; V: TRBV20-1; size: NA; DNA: TGCAGTGCTAGAAAAAACAGACTCCAAGAGACCCAGTACTTC; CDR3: CSARKNRLQETQYF
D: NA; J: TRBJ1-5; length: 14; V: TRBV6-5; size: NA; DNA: TGTGCCAGCAGCCGGAGACAGAGCAATCAGCCCCAGCATTTT; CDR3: CASSRRQSNQPQHF
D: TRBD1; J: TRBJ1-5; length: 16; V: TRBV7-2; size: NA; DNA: TGTGCCAGCAGCCCCCGGACAGGGCGCGGCAATCAGCCCCAGCATTTT; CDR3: CASSPRTGRGNQPQHF
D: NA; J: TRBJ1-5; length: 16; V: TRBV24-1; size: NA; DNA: TGTGCCACCAGGGGAGGGGGGGATGATAGCAATCAGCCCCAGCATTTT; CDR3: CATRGGGDDSNQPQHF
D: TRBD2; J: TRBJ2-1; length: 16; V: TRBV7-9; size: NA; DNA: TGTGCCAGCACTGTAGGGACTAGCGCCTCCTACAATGAGCAGTTCTTC; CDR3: CASTVGTSASYNEQFF
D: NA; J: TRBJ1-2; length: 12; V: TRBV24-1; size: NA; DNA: TGTGCCACCAGTGATACCGTCTATGGCTACACCTTC; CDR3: CATSDTVYGYTF
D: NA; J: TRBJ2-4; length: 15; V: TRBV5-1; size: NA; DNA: TGCGCCAGCAGCTTCGGAGCAGTAGCCAAAAACATTCAGTACTTC; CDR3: CASSFGAVAKNIQYF
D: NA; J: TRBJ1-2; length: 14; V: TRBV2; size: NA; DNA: TGTGCCAGCAGTGAAGCGGCAGGGTACTATGGCTACACCTTC; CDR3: CASSEAAGYYGYTF
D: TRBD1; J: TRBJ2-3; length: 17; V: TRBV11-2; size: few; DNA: TGTGCCAGCAGCTTAGAAAGGGGCAGGGGGTCGACGGATACGCAGTATTTT; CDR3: CASSLERGRGSTDTQYF
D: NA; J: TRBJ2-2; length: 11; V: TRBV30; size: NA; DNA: TGTGCCTGGAGTGTCGCCGGGGAGCTGTTTTTT; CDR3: CAWSVAGELFF
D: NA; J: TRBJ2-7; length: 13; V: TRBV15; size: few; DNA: TGTGCCACCAGCAGAGTGAGCTCCTACGAGCAGTACTTC; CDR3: CATSRVSSYEQYF
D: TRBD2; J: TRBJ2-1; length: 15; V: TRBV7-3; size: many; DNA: TGTGCCAGCTCGTCGAGCGCGGGGGTTAGGAATGAGCAGTTCTTC; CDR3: CASSSSAGVRNEQFF
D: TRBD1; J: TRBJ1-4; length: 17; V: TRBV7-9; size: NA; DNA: TGTGCCAGCAGCTCCCGGGACAGGGACGGGGATCATGAAAAACTGTTTTTT; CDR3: CASSSRDRDGDHEKLFF
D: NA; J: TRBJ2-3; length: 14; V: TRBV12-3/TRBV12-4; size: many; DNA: TGTGCCAGCAGTTTAAGCCAGTACACAGATACGCAGTATTTT; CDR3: CASSLSQYTDTQYF
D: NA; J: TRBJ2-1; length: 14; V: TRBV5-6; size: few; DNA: TGTGCCAGCGAAAGGATCGGAGAAAACAATGAGCAGTTCTTC; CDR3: CASERIGENNEQFF
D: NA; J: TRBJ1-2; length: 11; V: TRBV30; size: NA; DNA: TGTGCCTGGAGTGTACGTGGGAGTTACACCTTC; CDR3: CAWSVRGSYTF
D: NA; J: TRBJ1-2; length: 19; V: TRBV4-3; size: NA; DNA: TGCGCCAGCAGCCAGCAGACCGGGGACTGGCTCTCCCACCTTTATCGCTACACCTTC; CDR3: CASSQQTGDWLSHLYRYTF
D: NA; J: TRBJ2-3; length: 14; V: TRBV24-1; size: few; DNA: TGTGCCACCAGTGATTCGAACCCCACAGATACGCAGTATTTT; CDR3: CATSDSNPTDTQYF
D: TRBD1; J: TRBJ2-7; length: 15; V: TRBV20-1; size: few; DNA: TGCAGTGCTAGGAAAGTGACAGGGGGCTCCTACGAGCAGTACTTC; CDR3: CSARKVTGGSYEQYF
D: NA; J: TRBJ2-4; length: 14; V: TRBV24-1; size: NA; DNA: TGTGCCACCAGTGATTTGAGGGCCAAAAACATTCAGTACTTC; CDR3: CATSDLRAKNIQYF
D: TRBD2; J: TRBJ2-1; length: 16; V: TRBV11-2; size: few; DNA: TGTGCCAGCAGCTTAGAAGGGGGACTAGTAGCAAATGAGCAGTTCTTC; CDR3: CASSLEGGLVANEQFF
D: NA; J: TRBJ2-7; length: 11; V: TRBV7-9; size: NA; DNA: TGTGCCAGCAGCCCCGGGTCCGAGCAGTACTTC; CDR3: CASSPGSEQYF